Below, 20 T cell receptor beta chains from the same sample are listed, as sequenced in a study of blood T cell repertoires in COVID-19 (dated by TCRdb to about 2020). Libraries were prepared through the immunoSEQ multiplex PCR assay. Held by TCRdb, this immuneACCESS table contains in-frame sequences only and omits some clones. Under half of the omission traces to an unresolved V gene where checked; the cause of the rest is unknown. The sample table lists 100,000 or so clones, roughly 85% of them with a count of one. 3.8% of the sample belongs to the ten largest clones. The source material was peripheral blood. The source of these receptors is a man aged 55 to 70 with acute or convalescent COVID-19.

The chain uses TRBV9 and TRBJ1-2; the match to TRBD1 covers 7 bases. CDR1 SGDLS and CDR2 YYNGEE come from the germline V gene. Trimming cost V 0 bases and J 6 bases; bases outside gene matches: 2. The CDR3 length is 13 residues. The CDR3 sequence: CASSVDRGDGYTF. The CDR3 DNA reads TGTGCCAGCAGCGTAGACAGGGGCGATGGCTACACCTTC.

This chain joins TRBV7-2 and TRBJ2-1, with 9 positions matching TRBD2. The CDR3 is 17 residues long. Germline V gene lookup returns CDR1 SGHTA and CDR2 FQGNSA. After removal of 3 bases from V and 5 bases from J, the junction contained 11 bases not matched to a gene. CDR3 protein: CASSFRSSGVVHNEQFF. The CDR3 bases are TGTGCCAGCAGCTTTCGGTCTAGCGGGGTTGTACACAATGAGCAGTTCTTC.

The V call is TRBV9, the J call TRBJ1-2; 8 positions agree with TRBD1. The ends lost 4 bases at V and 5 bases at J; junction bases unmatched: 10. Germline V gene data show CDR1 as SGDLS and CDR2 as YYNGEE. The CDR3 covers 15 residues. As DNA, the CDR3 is TGTGCCAGCAGCCCCCGGACAGGGAATTTTTATGGCTACACCTTC. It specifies CASSPRTGNFYGYTF. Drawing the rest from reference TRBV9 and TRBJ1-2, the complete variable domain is DSGVTQTPKHLITATGQRVTLRCSPRSGDLSVYWYQQSLDQGLQFLIQYYNGEERAKGNILERFSAQQFPDLHSELNLSSLELGDSALYFCASSPRTGNFYGYTFGSGTRLTVV.

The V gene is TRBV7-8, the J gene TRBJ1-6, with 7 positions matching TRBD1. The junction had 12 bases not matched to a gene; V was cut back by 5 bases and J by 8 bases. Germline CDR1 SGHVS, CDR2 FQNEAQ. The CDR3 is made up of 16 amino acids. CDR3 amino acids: CASSVRQGMRDSPLHF. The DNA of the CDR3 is TGTGCCAGCAGCGTGAGACAGGGTATGAGGGATTCACCCCTCCACTTT.

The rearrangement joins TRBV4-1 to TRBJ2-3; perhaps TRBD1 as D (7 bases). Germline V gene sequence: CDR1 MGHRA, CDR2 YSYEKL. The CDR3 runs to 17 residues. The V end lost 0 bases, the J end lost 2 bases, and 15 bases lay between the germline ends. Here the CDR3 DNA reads TGCGCCAGCAGCCAAGATTGGGGGGACAGTATCACAGATACGCAGTATTTT. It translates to CASSQDWGDSITDTQYF.

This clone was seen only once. The CDR3 sequence: CAINRLGSNQPQHF. CDR3 in DNA: TGTGCCATCAACAGGTTGGGAAGCAATCAGCCCCAGCATTTT. The chain combines TRBV6-6 with TRBJ1-5, with D maybe TRBD1 (5 bases). Germline CDR1 reads MNHNY; CDR2 reads SVGAGI (reference sequence). The V end was cut by 10 bases, the J end by 1 base, with 14 bases between. CDR3 length: 14 residues.

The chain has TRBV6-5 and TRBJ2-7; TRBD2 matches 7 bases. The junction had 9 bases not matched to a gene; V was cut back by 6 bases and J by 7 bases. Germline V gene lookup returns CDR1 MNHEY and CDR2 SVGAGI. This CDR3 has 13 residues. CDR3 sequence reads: CASRGDYTKEQYF. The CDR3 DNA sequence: TGTGCCAGCAGAGGGGACTATACGAAAGAGCAGTACTTC.

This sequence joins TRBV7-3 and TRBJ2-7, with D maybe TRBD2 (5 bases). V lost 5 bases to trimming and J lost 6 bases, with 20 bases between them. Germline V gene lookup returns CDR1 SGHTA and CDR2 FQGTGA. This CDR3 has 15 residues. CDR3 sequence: CASSLGPREGGEQYF. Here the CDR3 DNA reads TGTGCCAGCAGCCTCGGGCCGAGAGAAGGAGGCGAGCAGTACTTC.

CDR3 bases: TGCAGTGCTAGTTCTAGCACAGATACGCAGTATTTT. It encodes CSASSSTDTQYF. The chain uses TRBV20-1 and TRBJ2-3; D is undetermined. Germline CDR1 is DFQATT and CDR2 is SNEGSKA (reference sequence). The V gene lost 3 bases and the J gene lost 0 bases, with 4 bases spanning the gap. The CDR3 has 12 amino acids.

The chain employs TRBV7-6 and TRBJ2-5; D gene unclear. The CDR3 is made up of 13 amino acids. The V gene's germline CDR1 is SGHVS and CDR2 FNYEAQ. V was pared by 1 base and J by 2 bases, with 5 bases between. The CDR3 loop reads CASSLGQQETQYF. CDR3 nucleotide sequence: TGTGCCAGCAGCTTAGGGCAACAAGAGACCCAGTACTTC. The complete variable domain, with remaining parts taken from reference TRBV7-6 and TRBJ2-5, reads GAGVSQSPRYKVTKRGQDVALRCDPISGHVSLYWYRQALGQGPEFLTYFNYEAQQDKSGLPNDRFSAERPEGSISTLTIQRTEQRDSAMYRCASSLGQQETQYFGPGTRLLVL.

For the CDR3, the DNA is TGCAGTGCTAGTCGACAGGGTGCTTCTGGGGCCAACGTCCTGACTTTC. Its protein product is CSASRQGASGANVLTF. The chain employs TRBV20-1 and TRBJ2-6; 7 nucleotides align to TRBD1. The germline gives CDR1 DFQATT, CDR2 SNEGSKA (reference sequence). This CDR3 comprises 16 residues. V lost 3 bases to trimming and J lost 1 base; unmatched junction nucleotides: 6.

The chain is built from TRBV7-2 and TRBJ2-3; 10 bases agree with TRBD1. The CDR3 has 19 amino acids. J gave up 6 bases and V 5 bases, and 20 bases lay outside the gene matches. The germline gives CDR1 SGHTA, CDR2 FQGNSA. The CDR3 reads CASSVQAGLAGQGLDTQYF. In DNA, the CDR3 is TGTGCCAGCAGCGTTCAGGCGGGATTAGCGGGACAGGGGTTGGATACGCAGTATTTT.

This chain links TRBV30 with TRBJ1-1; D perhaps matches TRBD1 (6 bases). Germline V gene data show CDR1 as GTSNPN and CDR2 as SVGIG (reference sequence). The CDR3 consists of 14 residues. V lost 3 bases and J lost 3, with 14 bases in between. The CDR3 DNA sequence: TGTGCCTGGAGCAAACGGGGGGCCGACACTGAAGCTTTCTTT. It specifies CAWSKRGADTEAFF. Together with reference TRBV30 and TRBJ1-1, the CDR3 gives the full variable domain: SQTIHQWPATLVQPVGSPLSLECTVEGTSNPNLYWYRQAAGRGLQLLFYSVGIGQISSEVPQNLSASRPQDRQFILSSKKLLLSDSGFYLCAWSKRGADTEAFFGQGTRLTVV.

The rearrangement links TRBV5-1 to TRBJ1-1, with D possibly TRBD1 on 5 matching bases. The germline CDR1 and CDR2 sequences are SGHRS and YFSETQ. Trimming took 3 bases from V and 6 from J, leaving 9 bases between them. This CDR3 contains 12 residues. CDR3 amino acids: CASSSTASEAFF. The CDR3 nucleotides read TGCGCCAGCAGCTCGACAGCTTCTGAAGCTTTCTTT.

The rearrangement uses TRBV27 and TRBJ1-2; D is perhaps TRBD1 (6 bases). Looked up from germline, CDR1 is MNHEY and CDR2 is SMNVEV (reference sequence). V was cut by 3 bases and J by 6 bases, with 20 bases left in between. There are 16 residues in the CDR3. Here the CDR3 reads CASSFRLPQGWHGYTF. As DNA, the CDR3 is TGTGCCAGCAGTTTCCGCCTCCCACAGGGCTGGCATGGCTACACCTTC.

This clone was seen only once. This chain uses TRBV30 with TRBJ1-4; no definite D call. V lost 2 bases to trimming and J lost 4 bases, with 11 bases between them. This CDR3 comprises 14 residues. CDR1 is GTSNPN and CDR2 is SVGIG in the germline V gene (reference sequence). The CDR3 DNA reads TGTGCCTGGAGTACGGGAACTTTTAATGAAAAACTGTTTTTT. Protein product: CAWSTGTFNEKLFF. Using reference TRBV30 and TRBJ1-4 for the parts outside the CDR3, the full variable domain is SQTIHQWPATLVQPVGSPLSLECTVEGTSNPNLYWYRQAAGRGLQLLFYSVGIGQISSEVPQNLSASRPQDRQFILSSKKLLLSDSGFYLCAWSTGTFNEKLFFGSGTQLSVL.

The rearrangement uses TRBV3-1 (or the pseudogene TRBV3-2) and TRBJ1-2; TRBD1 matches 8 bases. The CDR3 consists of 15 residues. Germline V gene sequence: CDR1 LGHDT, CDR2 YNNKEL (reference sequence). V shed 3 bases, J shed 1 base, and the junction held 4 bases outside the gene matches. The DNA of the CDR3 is TGTGCCAGCAGCCAGCAGGGGGCGCGTAACTATGGCTACACCTTC. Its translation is CASSQQGARNYGYTF.

The CDR3 is CASSGSGTERAFF. DNA for the CDR3: TGTGCCAGCAGCGGGTCGGGTACAGAGCGGGCTTTCTTT. V gene TRBV7-6 combines with J gene TRBJ1-1; D is undetermined. Germline CDR1 and CDR2: SGHVS and FNYEAQ. The CDR3 totals 13 residues. V gave up 5 bases and J gave up 11 bases, with 18 bases separating them. The whole variable domain, filled in from reference TRBV7-6 and TRBJ1-1, reads GAGVSQSPRYKVTKRGQDVALRCDPISGHVSLYWYRQALGQGPEFLTYFNYEAQQDKSGLPNDRFSAERPEGSISTLTIQRTEQRDSAMYRCASSGSGTERAFFGQGTRLTVV.

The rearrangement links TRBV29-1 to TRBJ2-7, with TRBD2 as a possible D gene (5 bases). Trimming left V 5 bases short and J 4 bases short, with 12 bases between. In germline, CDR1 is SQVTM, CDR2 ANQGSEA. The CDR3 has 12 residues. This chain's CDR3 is CSVRRTGYEQYF. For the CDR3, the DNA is TGCAGCGTTCGTCGAACGGGGTACGAGCAGTACTTC.

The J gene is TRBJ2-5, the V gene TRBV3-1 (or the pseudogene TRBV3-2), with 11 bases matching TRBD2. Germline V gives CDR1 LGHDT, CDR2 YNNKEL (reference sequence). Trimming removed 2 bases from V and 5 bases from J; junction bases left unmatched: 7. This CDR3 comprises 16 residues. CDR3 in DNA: TGTGCCAGCAGCCAAACTCTAGCGGGAGGAGGGGAGACCCAGTACTTC. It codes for CASSQTLAGGGETQYF.